The clone carrying this TCR beta chain is a singleton in its sample. In the original workflow: Reference gene primer amplification gave estimated nucleated cell counts. TCRdb's table, derived via immunoSEQ multiplex PCR, lists solely in-frame clones and lacks some. V, J and clone size derive from that table, while D and trimming were established from the DNA sequence. The repertoire includes roughly 150,000 clones, around 80% of them detected once, and over 5% sits in the top ten. The data belong to a study of blood T cell repertoires in COVID-19. Whole-study context: Some COVID-19 samples were acute and others convalescent; all came from the United States, Italy and Spain. PBMCs, B-cell-depleted T cells, or T cells were the source of the cDNA or gDNA that made up the material.

Cohort 3 recovered donors had two negative PCRs, clearance, or symptom resolution. The CDR3 runs 13 residues. Trimming removed 4 bases from V and 1 base from J; junction bases left unmatched: 3. Germline lookup yields CDR1 GTSNPN and CDR2 SVGIG (reference sequence). This TCR derives from a woman between 45 and 60 years old who had recovered from COVID-19. The rearrangement joins TRBV30 to TRBJ1-1; the match to TRBD1 covers 7 bases. The specimen sequenced was PBMCs or T cells enriched from blood (not recorded which). The CDR3 region has the DNA TGTGCCTGGAAGGGACAGCAGAACACTGAAGCTTTCTTT. This encodes CAWKGQQNTEAFF. Full variable domain (rest looked up from reference TRBV30 and TRBJ1-1): SQTIHQWPATLVQPVGSPLSLECTVEGTSNPNLYWYRQAAGRGLQLLFYSVGIGQISSEVPQNLSASRPQDRQFILSSKKLLLSDSGFYLCAWKGQQNTEAFFGQGTRLTVV.